The 31 T cell receptor beta chains in this list originate from one sample, sequenced in a study of T-cell memory formation after mild COVID-19. TCRdb used MiXCR to reprocess the 5' RACE reads, holding one entry per CDR3 protein. The profile shows 310,000 or so distinct CDR3 sequences, less than 20% of them singletons. Input material: PBMCs or a T cell subset sorted from them (not recorded which). Receptors originate from a man aged 18 to 35 who had mild COVID-19 (a few samples of this study predate the infection). Cell type and time point are not known.

The table lists this clonotype with many counts. The chain links TRBV15 to TRBJ2-1; 8 bases align to TRBD2. This CDR3 region has 16 residues. The J segment lost 2 bases and the V segment lost 1 base, leaving 4 bases of the junction unmatched. Germline V gene lookup returns CDR1 LNHNV and CDR2 YYDKDF (reference sequence). CDR3 sequence reads: CATSRVIGGAYNEQFF. CDR3 coding DNA: TGTGCCACCAGCAGAGTTATCGGGGGGGCCTACAATGAGCAGTTCTTC. Filled out from reference TRBV15 and TRBJ2-1, the complete variable domain reads DAMVIQNPRYQVTQFGKPVTLSCSQTLNHNVMYWYQQKSSQAPKLLFHYYDKDFNNEADTPDNFQSRRPNTSFCFLDIRSPGLGDTAMYLCATSRVIGGAYNEQFFGPGTRLTVL.

This chain uses TRBV18 with TRBJ2-2, with D tentatively TRBD1 or TRBD2 (5 bases each). The CDR3 is 15 amino acids. CDR1 is KGHSH and CDR2 is LQKENI in the germline V gene. Trimming pared 6 bases from V and 1 base from J, leaving 12 bases between. The CDR3 bases are TGTGCCAGCTCCCGGGACCGACAGAACACCGGGGAGCTGTTTTTT. It specifies CASSRDRQNTGELFF.

This clonotype was seen only a few times. The chain links TRBV6-5 to TRBJ1-2; D call uncertain. The germline V gene has CDR1 MNHEY and CDR2 SVGAGI. The CDR3 sequence is 13 residues long. The ends were cut back, 6 bases at V and 4 bases at J, with 12 bases in the middle. As DNA, the CDR3 is TGTGCCAGCAGAGTAGGGCCGGGCTATGGCTACACCTTC. Its protein is CASRVGPGYGYTF.

This clonotype has only a few counts. The V and J genes are TRBV10-3 and TRBJ2-7; tentatively, D is TRBD1 (5 bases). The V gene's germline CDR1 is ENHRY and CDR2 SYGVKD. The CDR3 is made up of 13 amino acids. Trimming removed 1 base at V and 6 bases at J, with 10 bases between. The CDR3 nucleotides are TGTGCCATCAGTGAGTGGCAGGGTGGCGAGCAGTACGTC. This sequence encodes CAISEWQGGEQYV.

Many counts were recorded for this clonotype. The J gene is TRBJ2-3, the V gene TRBV20-1; D may be TRBD2 (5 bases). V was clipped by 3 bases and J by 6 bases, with 10 bases between them. Per germline, CDR1 DFQATT and CDR2 SNEGSKA (reference sequence). The CDR3 is 12 residues long. The CDR3 DNA reads as TGCAGTGCTAGCTCGGGGTCTGATACGCAGTATTTT. This translates into CSASSGSDTQYF.

The chain combines TRBV2 with TRBJ1-1; D unresolved. Germline V CDR1 and CDR2: SNHLY, FYNNEI. The CDR3 contains 12 residues. Deletions cut 0 bases from V and 3 bases from J, with 2 bases between. The CDR3 region is CASSEAYTEAFF. CDR3 in DNA: TGTGCCAGCAGTGAAGCGTACACTGAAGCTTTCTTT.

This clonotype has only a few counts. The chain links TRBV20-1 to TRBJ2-3; D is unclear. V lost 3 bases and J 6 bases, leaving 7 bases between the germline ends. Germline V gene lookup returns CDR1 DFQATT and CDR2 SNEGSKA (reference sequence). The CDR3 covers 11 residues. CDR3 amino acids: CSARERDTQYF. The DNA of the CDR3 is TGCAGTGCTAGGGAACGGGATACGCAGTATTTT.

The rearrangement links TRBV5-1 to TRBJ2-1, with unresolved D. Trimming pared 7 bases from V and 6 bases from J, leaving 11 bases between. This CDR3 comprises 12 residues. Germline V lookup: CDR1 SGHRS, CDR2 YFSETQ. CDR3 sequence reads: CASHSHRNEQFF. CDR3 nucleotide sequence: TGCGCCAGCCACAGTCACCGCAATGAGCAGTTCTTC.

The rearrangement joins TRBV4-3 to TRBJ2-1; D is perhaps TRBD2 (6 bases). Germline V gene data show CDR1 as LGHNA and CDR2 as YSLEER. V was shortened by 2 bases and J by 0 bases, with 8 bases between the two germline ends. This CDR3 spans 15 amino acids. The CDR3 loop reads CASSQPGLSYNEQFF. DNA for the CDR3: TGCGCCAGCAGCCAACCGGGACTCTCCTACAATGAGCAGTTCTTC.

J is TRBJ2-1 and V is TRBV11-2, with D unresolved. This CDR3 spans 12 amino acids. V was shortened by 1 base and J by 12 bases, with 10 bases between the two germline ends. In germline, CDR1 is SGHAT, CDR2 FQNNGV. CDR3 sequence reads: CASSLVLHGQFF. Written as DNA, the CDR3 is TGTGCCAGCAGCTTAGTCCTACATGGGCAGTTCTTC. Complete variable domain (other parts from reference TRBV11-2 and TRBJ2-1): EAGVAQSPRYKIIEKRQSVAFWCNPISGHATLYWYQQILGQGPKLLIQFQNNGVVDDSQLPKDRFSAERLKGVDSTLKIQPAKLEDSAVYLCASSLVLHGQFFGPGTRLTVL.

The chain uses TRBV12-3 or TRBV12-4 and TRBJ2-5; TRBD1 matches 8 bases. This CDR3 comprises 14 residues. V lost 6 bases to trimming and J lost 4 bases; unmatched junction nucleotides: 7. As DNA, the CDR3 is TGTGCCAGCAGCACCAGGACAGGGACAGAGACCCAGTACTTC. It translates to CASSTRTGTETQYF.

Ten or more counts support this clonotype. V is TRBV4-3 and J is TRBJ1-1; no clear D gene. The germline V gene has CDR1 LGHNA and CDR2 YSLEER. Trimming removed 0 bases at V and 2 bases at J, with 10 bases between. The CDR3 has 15 amino acids. CDR3 DNA sequence: TGCGCCAGCAGCCAAGAGGGATTGGTCAACACTGAAGCTTTCTTT. Translated, it gives CASSQEGLVNTEAFF.

This clonotype was detected a few times. V usage is TRBV20-1 and J usage is TRBJ2-7; 7 nucleotides agree with TRBD1. Trimming took 6 bases from V and 4 from J; bases not matched to a gene: 12. The CDR3 contains 14 residues. CDR1 is DFQATT, CDR2 SNEGSKA, per germline (reference sequence). The CDR3 DNA reads as TGCAGTGCAAAAGCCCCCGGGACAGATTACGAGCAGTACTTC. Translated, it gives CSAKAPGTDYEQYF.

The V and J genes are TRBV7-8 and TRBJ1-2, with a possible D match to TRBD1 (6 bases). CDR1 is SGHVS and CDR2 is FQNEAQ in the germline V gene. This CDR3 spans 14 amino acids. V lost 1 base and J lost 4, with 10 bases in between. The CDR3 region has the DNA TGTGCCAGCAGCTTAGTGGGGGGCCTCTATGGCTACACCTTC. Translation: CASSLVGGLYGYTF.

This chain connects TRBV5-4 to TRBJ2-7; 9 bases align to TRBD2. Germline V CDR1 and CDR2: SGHNT, YYREEE (reference sequence). CDR3 size: 16 residues. Unmatched junction bases numbered 6, after V lost 2 bases and J lost 0 bases. Here the CDR3 reads CASSFHSGGPSYEQYF. CDR3 coding DNA: TGTGCCAGCAGCTTCCATAGCGGGGGTCCCTCCTACGAGCAGTACTTC. Combining the CDR3 with reference TRBV5-4 and TRBJ2-7 gives the whole variable domain ETGVTQSPTHLIKTRGQQVTLRCSSQSGHNTVSWYQQALGQGPQFIFQYYREEENGRGNFPPRFSGLQFPNYSSELNVNALELDDSALYLCASSFHSGGPSYEQYFGPGTRLTVT.

This clonotype has a handful of counts. The genes are TRBV20-1 and TRBJ2-6; D not certain. V lost 6 bases to trimming and J lost 0 bases, with 6 bases between them. The germline CDR1 and CDR2 sequences are DFQATT and SNEGSKA (reference sequence). The CDR3 totals 13 residues. CDR3 amino acids: CSASDSGANVLTF. As DNA, the CDR3 is TGCAGTGCGTCAGACTCTGGGGCCAACGTCCTGACTTTC.

This sequence joins TRBV7-2 and TRBJ2-7; no definite D call. From germline, CDR1 is SGHTA and CDR2 FQGNSA. V shed 6 bases and J shed 6 bases, with 15 bases lying between them. The CDR3 loop spans 13 amino acids. The CDR3 sequence: CASSLGNRREQYF. CDR3 sequence (DNA): TGTGCCAGCAGTCTGGGTAATCGGCGCGAGCAGTACTTC. Variable domain in full (rest from reference TRBV7-2 and TRBJ2-7): GAGVSQSPSNKVTEKGKDVELRCDPISGHTALYWYRQSLGQGLEFLIYFQGNSAPDKSGLPSDRFSAERTGGSVSTLTIQRTQQEDSAVYLCASSLGNRREQYFGPGTRLTVT.

This chain links TRBV7-2 with TRBJ2-7; 7 bases match TRBD2. Germline V CDR1 and CDR2: SGHTA, FQGNSA. The CDR3 is 14 residues long. The V gene end was trimmed by 3 bases and the J gene end by 3 bases; junction bases not matched to a gene: 5. CDR3 in DNA: TGTGCCAGCAGCTTGATGCCGGGGGGCTACGAGCAGTACTTC. It translates to CASSLMPGGYEQYF.

This clonotype turned up a few times. The V and J genes are TRBV18 and TRBJ2-7, with a tentative D call TRBD1 (6 bases). This CDR3 region has 16 residues. Germline lookup yields CDR1 KGHSH and CDR2 LQKENI. V gave up 1 base and J gave up 0 bases, with 13 bases separating them. The CDR3 sequence: CASSPRDRSSSYEQYF. As DNA, the CDR3 is TGTGCCAGCTCACCACGAGACAGGTCAAGCTCCTACGAGCAGTACTTC.

The table lists this clonotype with many counts. The chain has TRBV3-1 and TRBJ2-2; 11 nucleotides match TRBD2. The length of the CDR3 is 16 residues. CDR1 is LGHDT and CDR2 is YNNKEL in the germline V gene (reference sequence). V was pared by 5 bases and J by 0 bases, with 2 bases of the junction left unmatched. This CDR3 reads CASSKGLAANTGELFF. In DNA form, the CDR3 reads TGTGCCAGCAGCAAGGGACTAGCGGCGAACACCGGGGAGCTGTTTTTT.

This clonotype was counted between two and nine times. This chain links TRBV11-3 with TRBJ2-3; possibly TRBD1 for D (6 bases). The CDR3 is 15 amino acids. Germline CDR1 is SGHNT and CDR2 is YENEEA. The germline V and J ends were trimmed by 5 bases and 1 base, with 13 bases remaining between them. CDR3 in amino acids: CASSPTGFGTDTQYF. In DNA form, the CDR3 reads TGTGCCAGCAGCCCGACAGGTTTTGGCACAGATACGCAGTATTTT.

This chain's CDR3 is CASSPDVKTQYF. As DNA, the CDR3 is TGTGCCAGCAGCCCGGATGTAAAGACCCAGTACTTC. This chain joins TRBV7-9 and TRBJ2-5; D remains ambiguous. The CDR3 runs 12 residues. Trimming cost V 5 bases and J 6 bases, with 10 bases left between them. CDR1 is SEHNR, CDR2 FQNEAQ, per germline (reference sequence).

The gene calls are TRBV29-1 and TRBJ2-3; TRBD1 matches 9 bases. After removal of 1 base from V and 5 bases from J, the junction contained 4 bases not matched to a gene. This CDR3 spans 14 amino acids. Germline loops: CDR1 SQVTM, CDR2 ANQGSEA. The CDR3 spells CSVEGTGAGDTQYF. The DNA of the CDR3 is TGCAGCGTTGAAGGGACAGGGGCCGGAGATACGCAGTATTTT.

The table lists this clonotype with a count of one. J is TRBJ2-3 and V is TRBV5-1, with a possible D match to TRBD1 (6 bases). The CDR3 runs to 13 residues. Germline V gene sequence: CDR1 SGHRS, CDR2 YFSETQ. V was cut by 0 bases and J by 10 bases, with 12 bases left in between. The chain's CDR3 is CASSLGGPSAQYF. The CDR3 DNA follows: TGCGCCAGCAGCTTGGGGGGGCCGAGCGCGCAGTATTTT.

The chain links TRBV7-9 to TRBJ1-2, with D possibly being TRBD1 (6 bases). This CDR3 is built from 16 residues. V lost 1 base, J lost 8 bases, and 20 bases lay in between. Germline-derived CDR1 and CDR2 are SEHNR and FQNEAQ (reference sequence). In DNA form, the CDR3 reads TGTGCCAGCAGCTTAGAGTTACGGGGGCGCCTACAGGGCTACACCTTC. Encoded protein: CASSLELRGRLQGYTF.

V and J are TRBV7-2 and TRBJ1-6; D perhaps matches TRBD1 (6 bases). V shed 5 bases and J shed 16 bases, with 18 bases lying between them. CDR3 length: 13 residues. Germline V lookup: CDR1 SGHTA, CDR2 FQGNSA. The CDR3 region is CASSATPGTRLHF. The CDR3 bases are TGTGCCAGCAGCGCGACTCCCGGGACACGGCTCCACTTT.

The chain uses TRBV6-4 and TRBJ1-2; TRBD1 is a possible D gene (5 bases). The CDR3 totals 16 residues. The germline V and J ends were trimmed by 6 bases and 2 bases, with 19 bases remaining between them. Looked up from germline, CDR1 is MRHNA and CDR2 is SNTAGT. The CDR3, as DNA: TGTGCCAGCAGCTTATCGTTTACACGACAGAACTATGGCTACACCTTC. It translates to CASSLSFTRQNYGYTF.

The gene calls are TRBV5-5 and TRBJ2-7, with no clear D. Germline V gives CDR1 SGHKS, CDR2 YYEKEE (reference sequence). The CDR3 length is 12 residues. Between the trimmed V and J ends, which lost 4 bases and 4 bases, there was a span of 9 bases. The CDR3 region has the DNA TGTGCCAGCAGCCGTATGAGTTACGAGCAGTACTTC. Translation: CASSRMSYEQYF. Looking up the rest from reference TRBV5-5 and TRBJ2-7 gives the full variable domain: DAGVTQSPTHLIKTRGQQVTLRCSPISGHKSVSWYQQVLGQGPQFIFQYYEKEERGRGNFPDRFSARQFPNYSSELNVNALLLGDSALYLCASSRMSYEQYFGPGTRLTVT.

In this sample, this clonotype turned up a few times. J is TRBJ1-5 and V is TRBV10-3; D remains unclear. V lost 6 bases to trimming and J lost 4 bases, with 10 bases between them. Germline CDR1 reads ENHRY; CDR2 reads SYGVKD. CDR3 length equals 13 residues. CDR3 amino acids: CAISSVENQPQHF. The CDR3 DNA follows: TGTGCCATCAGCTCGGTCGAAAATCAGCCCCAGCATTTT.

In this sample, this clonotype turned up many times. The chain has TRBV4-1 and TRBJ1-5; possibly TRBD1 for D (6 bases). Germline CDR1 is MGHRA and CDR2 is YSYEKL. The V and J ends lost 2 bases and 0 bases respectively, with 8 bases between them. The CDR3 covers 15 residues. In nucleotides, the CDR3 is TGCGCCAGCAGCCAAACAGGGCATAGCAATCAGCCCCAGCATTTT. Translated, it gives CASSQTGHSNQPQHF.

This clonotype turned up a few times. V gene TRBV29-1 combines with J gene TRBJ2-3; D unclear. Germline V CDR1 and CDR2: SQVTM, ANQGSEA. CDR3 length: 11 amino acids. With 4 bases removed from V and 4 bases from J, the gap between germline ends came to 6 bases. The CDR3 region is CSVARADTQYF. In DNA, the CDR3 is TGCAGCGTTGCTAGGGCAGATACGCAGTATTTT.